The clone carrying this T cell receptor (beta chain) has only a few counts. Its antigen is undetermined. The authors sorted CD4+ naive, central memory, regulatory and stem cell-like memory cells via CD45RO/CCR7/CD25/CD127/CD95/CD27. The CDR3 runs to 18 residues. Germline CDR1 reads SGHVS; CDR2 reads FQNEAQ. The germline V and J ends were trimmed by 6 bases and 1 base, with 24 bases remaining between them. The data belong to a study of beta chain features in type 1 diabetes. Findings of the study overall: The study left unresolved whether HLA type influences TCRB rearrangement. cDNA-based reads could over-represent cells with high TCR expression.

Sequencing targeted expressed TCRB transcripts, as all isolated RNA had been reverse transcribed. Approximately 3.7 million reads per sample on average were obtained from naive, central memory and regulatory T cell samples. Only in-frame clones appear in the TCRdb table, and some are missing; sequencing was by immunoSEQ multiplex PCR. Of some 410,000 clones listed, 14% are singletons. The sequence was collected from a man aged 30 to 45 in good health. V usage is TRBV7-8 and J usage is TRBJ2-5; weak D call: TRBD2 (6 bases). Sequencing was performed on naive CD4+ T cells from blood. DNA for the CDR3: TGTGCCAGCAGGCCTAGGCTCGGGACTCCGAGGGGCCAAGAGACCCAGTACTTC. Translation: CASRPRLGTPRGQETQYF.